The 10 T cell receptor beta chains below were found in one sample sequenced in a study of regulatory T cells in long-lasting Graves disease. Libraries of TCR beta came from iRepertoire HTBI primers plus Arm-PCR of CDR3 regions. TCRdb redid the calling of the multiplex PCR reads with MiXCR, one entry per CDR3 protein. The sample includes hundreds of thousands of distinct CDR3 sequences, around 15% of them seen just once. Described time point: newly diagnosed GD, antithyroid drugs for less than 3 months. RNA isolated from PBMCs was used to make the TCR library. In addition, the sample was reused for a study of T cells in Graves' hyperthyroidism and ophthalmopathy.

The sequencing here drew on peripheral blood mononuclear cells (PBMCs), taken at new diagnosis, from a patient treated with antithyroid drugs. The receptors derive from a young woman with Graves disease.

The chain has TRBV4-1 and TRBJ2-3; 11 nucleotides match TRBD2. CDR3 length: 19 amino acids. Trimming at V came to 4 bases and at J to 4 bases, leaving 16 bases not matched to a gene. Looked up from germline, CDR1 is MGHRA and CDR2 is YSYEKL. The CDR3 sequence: CASSPQGVETSGSPDTQYF. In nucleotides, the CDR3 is TGCGCCAGCAGCCCTCAGGGAGTGGAAACTAGCGGGAGCCCAGATACGCAGTATTTT.

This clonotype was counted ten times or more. This CDR3 reads CASRTHQGDQPQHF. Here the CDR3 DNA reads TGTGCCAGCAGGACTCATCAGGGGGATCAGCCCCAGCATTTT. The chain carries TRBV6-2 or TRBV6-3 and TRBJ1-5; 7 bases are shared with TRBD1. There are 14 residues in the CDR3. V trimming: 6 bases; J trimming: 5 bases; junction bases outside the gene matches: 7. The germline V gene encodes CDR1 MNHEY and CDR2 SVGEGT.

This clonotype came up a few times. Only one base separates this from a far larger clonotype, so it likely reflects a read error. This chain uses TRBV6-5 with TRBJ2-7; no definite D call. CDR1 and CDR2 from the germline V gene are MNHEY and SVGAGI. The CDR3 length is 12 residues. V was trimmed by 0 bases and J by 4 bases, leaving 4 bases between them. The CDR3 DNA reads TGTGCCAGCAGTTACTCGATGTACGAGCAGTACTTC. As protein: CASSYSMYEQYF.

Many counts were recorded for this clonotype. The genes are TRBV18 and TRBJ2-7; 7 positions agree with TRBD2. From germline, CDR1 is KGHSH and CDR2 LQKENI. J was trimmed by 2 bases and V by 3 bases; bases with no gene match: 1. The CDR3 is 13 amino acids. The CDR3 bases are TGTGCCAGCTCACCGGCGGGAGCCTACGAGCAGTACTTC. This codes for CASSPAGAYEQYF.

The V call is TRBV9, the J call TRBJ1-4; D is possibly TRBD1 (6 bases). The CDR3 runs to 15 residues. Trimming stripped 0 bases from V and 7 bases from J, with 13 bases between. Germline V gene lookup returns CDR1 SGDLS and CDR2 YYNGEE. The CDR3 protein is CASSVEDRGREKLFF. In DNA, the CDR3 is TGTGCCAGCAGCGTAGAGGACAGAGGGCGTGAAAAACTGTTTTTT.

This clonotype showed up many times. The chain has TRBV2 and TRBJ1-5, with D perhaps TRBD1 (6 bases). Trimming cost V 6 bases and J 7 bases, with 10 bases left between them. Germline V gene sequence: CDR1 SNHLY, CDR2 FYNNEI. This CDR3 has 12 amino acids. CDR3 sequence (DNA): TGTGCCAGCAGCCAACAGGGACAGCCCCAGCATTTT. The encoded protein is CASSQQGQPQHF. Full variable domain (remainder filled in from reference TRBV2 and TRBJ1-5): EPEVTQTPSHQVTQMGQEVILRCVPISNHLYFYWYRQILGQKVEFLVSFYNNEISEKSEIFDDQFSVERPDGSNFTLKIRSTKLEDSAMYFCASSQQGQPQHFGDGTRLSIL.

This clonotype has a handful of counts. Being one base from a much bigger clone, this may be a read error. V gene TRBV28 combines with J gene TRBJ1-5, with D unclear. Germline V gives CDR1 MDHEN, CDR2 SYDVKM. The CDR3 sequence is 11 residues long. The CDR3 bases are TGTGCCAGCAGTCACAATCAGCCCCGGCATTTT. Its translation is CASSHNQPRHF.

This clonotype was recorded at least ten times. The CDR3 reads CASSYGISGKETQYF. The DNA of the CDR3 is TGTGCCAGCAGTTACGGTATCTCAGGGAAAGAGACCCAGTACTTC. V usage is TRBV6-5 and J usage is TRBJ2-5; the D gene is possibly TRBD1 (5 bases). The germline V gene has CDR1 MNHEY and CDR2 SVGAGI. The CDR3 runs to 15 residues. Trimming shortened V by 2 bases and J by 3 bases, and 13 bases separated the two germline ends.

The CDR3: CASSLNTHNEQFF. CDR3 nucleotides: TGTGCCAGCAGCTTAAATACCCACAATGAGCAGTTCTTC. V usage is TRBV7-3 and J usage is TRBJ2-1; D ambiguous. The V end lost 1 base, the J end lost 5 bases, and 6 bases lay between the germline ends. Germline V gene lookup returns CDR1 SGHTA and CDR2 FQGTGA. The CDR3 sequence is 13 residues long. The whole variable domain, remainder taken from reference TRBV7-3 and TRBJ2-1, is GAGVSQTPSNKVTEKGKYVELRCDPISGHTALYWYRQSLGQGPEFLIYFQGTGAADDSGLPNDRFFAVRPEGSVSTLKIQRTERGDSAVYLCASSLNTHNEQFFGPGTRLTVL.

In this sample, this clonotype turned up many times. The CDR3: CASSGPGYGYTF. CDR3 DNA: TGTGCCAGCAGTGGCCCGGGGTATGGCTACACCTTC. The chain links TRBV12-3 or TRBV12-4 to TRBJ1-2; D is unclear. With 5 bases removed from V and 5 bases from J, the gap between germline ends came to 9 bases. The CDR3 sequence is 12 residues long.